The 14 T cell receptor beta chains listed next were all sequenced from one sample in a study of T cells after yellow fever vaccination. MiXCR, run by TCRdb on the 5' RACE reads, gives a single entry per CDR3 protein. The sample records some 350,000 distinct CDR3 sequences, 3.5% to 4.5% being singletons. Here the sequenced sample was PBMCs, taken 5 days after the yellow fever booster vaccination. These receptors were collected from a man younger than 35 who received the YFV17D yellow fever vaccine.

The V gene is TRBV5-1, the J gene TRBJ1-4; 9 bases fit TRBD1. Per the germline V gene, CDR1 is SGHRS and CDR2 is YFSETQ. This CDR3 region has 16 residues. Trimming at V came to 0 bases and at J to 5 bases, leaving 5 bases not matched to a gene. In nucleotides, the CDR3 is TGCGCCAGCAGCTTGGCCTGGACAGGGGCGAATGAAAAACTGTTTTTT. It codes for CASSLAWTGANEKLFF.

This clonotype was recorded many times. The genes are TRBV4-2 and TRBJ1-4; D unresolved. V was trimmed by 0 bases and J by 4 bases, leaving 15 bases between them. CDR1 LGHNA and CDR2 YNFKEQ come from the germline V gene. This CDR3 has 17 residues. In DNA form, the CDR3 reads TGTGCCAGCAGCCAAGAGCCGCCACAGTTCTTTAATGAAAAACTGTTTTTT. Translated, it gives CASSQEPPQFFNEKLFF.

This clonotype appeared many times. The CDR3 reads CASSRPGRGSYNEQFF. The DNA for the CDR3 is TGCGCCAGCAGCCGGCCCGGGAGGGGGTCCTACAATGAGCAGTTCTTC. The chain combines TRBV4-1 with TRBJ2-1, with 8 nucleotides matching TRBD2. Germline V lookup: CDR1 MGHRA, CDR2 YSYEKL. The CDR3 contains 16 residues. The junction had 6 bases not matched to a gene; V was cut back by 4 bases and J by 1 base.

This clonotype was detected only a few times. V and J are TRBV10-1 and TRBJ2-2, with TRBD2 identical over 9 bases. The CDR3 covers 16 residues. J was trimmed by 5 bases and V by 6 bases; bases with no gene match: 10. CDR1 WNHNN and CDR2 SYGVQD come from the germline V gene (reference sequence). This CDR3 is CASSRIAGDGTGELFF. The CDR3 coding sequence is TGCGCCAGCAGCCGGATAGCGGGGGATGGGACCGGGGAGCTGTTTTTT.

The chain uses TRBV12-3 or TRBV12-4 and TRBJ2-3; 8 bases line up with TRBD1. The length of the CDR3 is 15 residues. The V segment lost 7 bases and the J segment 3 bases; nucleotides outside the gene matches: 9. CDR3 protein: CASNPLQGATDTQYF. The CDR3 DNA reads as TGTGCCAGCAACCCTTTGCAGGGGGCTACAGATACGCAGTATTTT.

The chain links TRBV20-1 to TRBJ2-4; D remains unclear. The CDR3 is 14 residues long. The germline V and J ends were trimmed by 0 bases and 0 bases, with 6 bases remaining between them. CDR1 is DFQATT, CDR2 SNEGSKA, per germline (reference sequence). CDR3 coding DNA: TGCAGTGCTAGAGAGGGTTTAGCCAAAAACATTCAGTACTTC. It encodes CSAREGLAKNIQYF.

This clonotype was seen a handful of times. The rearrangement uses TRBV6-5 and TRBJ2-5; TRBD2 matches at 12 bases. The CDR3 has 17 amino acids. V shed 2 bases, J shed 5 bases, and the junction held 9 bases outside the gene matches. Germline V gene lookup returns CDR1 MNHEY and CDR2 SVGAGI. DNA of the CDR3: TGTGCCAGCAGTTACGCGGCTAGCGGGGGGGCCGCGGAGACCCAGTACTTC. Encoded protein: CASSYAASGGAAETQYF.

There are many counts of this clonotype. CDR3 bases: TGTGCCAGCAGCTCGGGACTAATAGATGAGCAGTTCTTC. Amino acid sequence: CASSSGLIDEQFF. This chain uses TRBV7-9 with TRBJ2-1; 7 nucleotides line up with TRBD2. The V segment lost 4 bases and the J segment 8 bases; nucleotides outside the gene matches: 5. The CDR3 consists of 13 residues. Germline V gene data show CDR1 as SEHNR and CDR2 as FQNEAQ (reference sequence).

This clonotype appeared a few times. This chain links TRBV18 with TRBJ1-1; possibly TRBD1 for D (6 bases). In germline, CDR1 is KGHSH, CDR2 LQKENI. Trimming removed 0 bases from V and 3 bases from J, with 11 bases in between. The CDR3 runs 15 residues. The CDR3 protein is CASSPPIRGDTEAFF. CDR3 coding DNA: TGTGCCAGCTCACCACCCATTAGGGGGGACACTGAAGCTTTCTTT.

This clonotype was counted at least ten times. The CDR3 DNA reads TGCAGTGCTAGAGATGGGCCGGCCAAAAACATTCAGTACTTC. The encoded protein is CSARDGPAKNIQYF. This chain links TRBV20-1 with TRBJ2-4; D is unclear. The length of the CDR3 is 14 residues. V was pared by 0 bases and J by 1 base, with 7 bases between. The germline CDR1 and CDR2 sequences are DFQATT and SNEGSKA (reference sequence).

This clonotype was seen only a few times. J is TRBJ2-2 and V is TRBV7-2, with TRBD2 identical over 14 bases. Germline V lookup: CDR1 SGHTA, CDR2 FQGNSA. This CDR3 spans 22 amino acids. After removal of 4 bases from V and 1 base from J, the junction contained 17 bases not matched to a gene. Written as DNA, the CDR3 is TGTGCCAGCAGCTCTTTCTCGGTGTCGGGACTAGCGGGGGTTCTGAACACCGGGGAGCTGTTTTTT. It translates to CASSSFSVSGLAGVLNTGELFF. Combining the CDR3 with reference TRBV7-2 and TRBJ2-2 gives the whole variable domain GAGVSQSPSNKVTEKGKDVELRCDPISGHTALYWYRQSLGQGLEFLIYFQGNSAPDKSGLPSDRFSAERTGGSVSTLTIQRTQQEDSAVYLCASSSFSVSGLAGVLNTGELFFGEGSRLTVL.

V usage is TRBV19 and J usage is TRBJ1-2; D is uncertain. The V end lost 0 bases, the J end lost 4 bases, and 9 bases lay between the germline ends. Looked up from germline, CDR1 is LNHDA and CDR2 is SQIVND (reference sequence). This CDR3 is built from 14 residues. This CDR3 reads CASSIEPGSYGYTF. The CDR3 DNA reads TGTGCCAGTAGTATAGAACCAGGAAGCTATGGCTACACCTTC.

The chain has TRBV5-4 and TRBJ2-3, with 8 bases fitting TRBD1. Germline V gives CDR1 SGHNT, CDR2 YYREEE (reference sequence). The V segment lost 4 bases and the J segment 8 bases; nucleotides outside the gene matches: 12. This CDR3 has 15 residues. The CDR3 nucleotides are TGTGCCAGCAGCCCGGGCGGACAGGGTGGCGGTACGCAGTATTTT. This codes for CASSPGGQGGGTQYF.

This clonotype appeared a few times. The chain recombines TRBV12-3 or TRBV12-4 with TRBJ2-1, with 8 bases lining up with TRBD2. V gave up 6 bases and J gave up 0 bases; unmatched junction bases: 10. The CDR3 is 17 residues long. This CDR3 reads CASSHPIAGSSYNEQFF. The CDR3 coding sequence is TGTGCCAGCAGCCACCCTATAGCGGGGAGCTCCTACAATGAGCAGTTCTTC.